This TCR beta chain was sequenced in a study of cytomegalovirus exposure and HLA in healthy donors. In the case of this clone: Its target is not known.

The PCR used 60 Vbeta and 13 Jbeta primers. Only in-frame clones appear in the TCRdb table, and some are missing; sequencing was by immunoSEQ multiplex PCR. This sample yields about 150,000 clones, of which roughly 85% are seen a single time; 2% to 2.5% belongs to the top ten. Overall study findings and caveats: DRB1 showed the most TCR associations and HLA-C the fewest in a later analysis, as rates varied by HLA locus.

Between the trimmed V and J ends, which lost 2 bases and 10 bases, there was a span of 14 bases. Looked up from germline, CDR1 is MNHEY and CDR2 is SVGAGI. The CDR3 consists of 13 residues. Source material: PBMCs. The V gene is TRBV6-5, the J gene TRBJ1-1, with TRBD1 as a possible D gene (6 bases). This receptor was taken from a woman aged 18-29 years in good health and CMV-seronegative. The CDR3 DNA reads TGTGCCAGCAGTTACCATGAGGGGGAAGCAGCTTTCTTT. This encodes CASSYHEGEAAFF.